This TCR beta chain was sequenced during a study of blood T cell repertoires in COVID-19 (dated by TCRdb to 2020 to 2021). In the study overall: Samples covering the acute and convalescent phases of COVID-19 were provided by collaborators in the United States, Italy and Spain. The material from the prospective study consisted of cDNA or gDNA derived from T cells, B-cell-depleted T cells, or PBMCs. Subjects who had been exposed to COVID-19, were actively infected with it, or had recovered from it provided the deeply sampled blood TCRbeta repertoires that made up the dataset. The repertoires were released in a freely available public database meant as a resource for research on the immune response to SARS-CoV-2. Samples came from the ongoing ImmuneRACE study (first 160 participants) plus 1,254 subjects from 6 global collaborators. Nearly every sample came with metadata listing a de-identified subject ID, COVID-19 status, age in years and sex. HLA class I and class II types, where available, came from metadata supplied by the sample provider rather than from assay-based typing. Study-level results and caveats: The quantity of clinical and demographic metadata differed by source and by participant and was supplied without curation.

The cysteine opens and the phenylalanine closes a CDR3 of 15 amino acids. Just the 45-base CDR3 DNA is kept, in frame starting at base 1. CDR1 and CDR2, looked up from the germline V gene, are WSHSY and SAAADI. V ends up 6 bases short and J 0 bases short, with an unmatched junction base count of 5. TCRbeta CDR3 regions were amplified from genomic DNA using the immunoSEQ Assay, a bias-controlled multiplex PCR. The published analysis was carried out like this. The number of nucleated cells in each sample was estimated from the amplification of reference gene primers within the assay. Sequence reads were collapsed and filtered to measure the absolute abundance of every unique TCRbeta CDR3 rearrangement. For each sample, productive Simpson clonality was calculated as the square root of Simpson's diversity index across productive rearrangements. TCRdb mirrors the immuneACCESS table, restricted to in-frame sequences. Some clones are absent from its copies; in checked studies, under half trace to an unresolved V gene, and the reason for the others is unknown. Clone size and V and J calls were adopted from that table, with D and trimming inferred from the DNA. The sample profile shows roughly 250,000 clones; over 75% of them were found once. The top ten clones comprise roughly 0.87% of the sample.

To note about this clone: It lacks a known antigen. Per-base qualities were not stored, and no clone one base away is much larger.

At one collaborating source in Seattle, patients were enrolled during active infection and were followed longitudinally through the course of disease. Whole blood was collected in K2EDTA tubes by collaborating institutions according to the institutions' own protocols. For TCRbeta analysis, collaborator samples were shipped as frozen whole blood, as isolated PBMCs, or as DNA extracted from either sample type. Recombination connected TRBV10-2 to TRBJ2-3; 8 nucleotides in the junction match TRBD1. Sequencing input: peripheral blood. The TCR comes from a human donor with COVID-19, enrolled during active disease. The donor label of this sample is uncertain. Here is the DNA: TGCGCCAGCAGGGGACAGGCGGGTAGCACAGATACGCAGTATTTT. This translates into CASRGQAGSTDTQYF.